The clone carrying this TCR beta chain was detected many times. Its matching antigen is unknown. The entry originates in a study of Graves' ophthalmopathy and Graves' hyperthyroidism. RNA transcripts provided the template for amplifying TCR beta CDR3 regions. First-round RT-PCR employed HTBI primers, with a second-round multiplex PCR after it. A single record per CDR3 protein comes from TCRdb applying MiXCR to the multiplex PCR reads. This sample has about 480,000 distinct CDR3 sequences, with approximately 15% found just once. V was cut by 4 bases and J by 7 bases, with 4 bases left in between. The CDR3 totals 10 residues. Germline assignment: CDR1 SNHLY and CDR2 FYNNEI. General study results and limits: Among expanded thyroid clonotypes above 0.001 frequency, most also occurred in blood.

The diagnostic workup employed clinical symptoms, serum thyroxine, TRAb, thyroid ultrasound and orbital computed tomography. The clonotype comes from a woman aged 25-40 years with Graves' ophthalmopathy. V usage is TRBV2 and J usage is TRBJ2-5; D call uncertain. The sample consisted of blood. In DNA, the CDR3 is TGTGCCAGCAGTGGAGGGACCCAGTACTTC. Protein: CASSGGTQYF.